Listed below are T cell receptor beta chains from one sample, sequenced in a study of glioma-infiltrating T cells after dendritic cell vaccination. The repertoire was sequenced with immunoSEQ multiplex PCR; TCRdb's copy has only in-frame clones and lacks some. The sample yields about 92,000 clones, 80% to 90% seen once. The material was blood, obtained before dendritic cell vaccination. These receptors were obtained from a human donor with glioblastoma. Both conserved end residues are part of each CDR3. The D gene is left open where the match is weak. Clone size is shown for a subset of rows, as once, few, many or a class of expanded clone.

>TRBJ2-3|-|TRBV5-1|-
CASSYTTDTQYF
TGCGCCAGCAGCTACACCACAGATACGCAGTATTTT
>TRBJ2-7|-|TRBV7-2|-
CASSPPGDHEQYF
TGTGCCAGCAGCCCGCCAGGGGACCACGAGCAGTACTTC
>TRBJ2-7|TRBD1|TRBV28|-
CASSVGDRGFYEQYF
TGTGCCAGCAGCGTTGGGGACAGGGGCTTCTACGAGCAGTACTTC
>TRBJ1-4|-|TRBV18|-
CASSPPGGEKLFF
TGTGCCAGCTCACCACCCGGCGGTGAAAAACTGTTTTTT
>TRBJ2-1|TRBD1|TRBV7-2|-
CASSVDRVSYNEQFF
TGTGCCAGCAGCGTTGACAGGGTATCCTACAATGAGCAGTTCTTC
>TRBJ2-5|TRBD2|TRBV19|-
CASSPGLAGGPRETQYF
TGTGCCAGTAGTCCAGGACTAGCGGGAGGGCCCCGGGAGACCCAGTACTTC
>TRBJ2-7|TRBD1|TRBV9|-
CASSGGQGGAYEQYF
TGTGCCAGCAGCGGGGGACAGGGAGGCGCCTACGAGCAGTACTTC
>TRBJ2-1|-|TRBV5-1|-
CASSKRMPDEQFF
TGCGCCAGCAGCAAGCGGATGCCCGATGAGCAGTTCTTC
>TRBJ2-7|-|TRBV6-5|few
CASSWRAAEQYF
TGTGCCAGCAGCTGGCGGGCAGCCGAGCAGTACTTC
>TRBJ2-7|TRBD2|TRBV15|-
CATSRGLASGGNEQYF
TGTGCCACCAGCAGAGGACTAGCTAGCGGGGGAAACGAGCAGTACTTC
>TRBJ2-7|-|TRBV6-1|-
CASSEGIQETYEQYF
TGTGCCAGCAGTGAAGGAATACAGGAAACCTACGAGCAGTACTTC
>TRBJ1-6|-|TRBV11-2|-
CASGIQGNSPLHF
TGTGCCAGTGGGATACAGGGAAATTCACCCCTCCACTTT
>TRBJ2-7|-|TRBV6-5|-
CASSLTGTYEQYF
TGTGCCAGCAGTTTAACGGGAACCTACGAGCAGTACTTC
>TRBJ2-7|-|TRBV19|-
CASTPSMGRRTYEQYF
TGTGCCAGTACCCCCAGTATGGGGCGAAGAACCTATGAGCAGTACTTC
>TRBJ1-5|-|TRBV6-1|-
CASSGGNSNQPQHF
TGTGCCAGCAGTGGCGGAAATAGCAATCAGCCCCAGCATTTT
>TRBJ2-7|TRBD1|TRBV2|once
CAASSGTGYEQYF
TGTGCCGCCAGTTCCGGGACAGGGTACGAGCAGTACTTC
>TRBJ2-2|TRBD1|TRBV30|-
CAWSLDRIFAGELFF
TGTGCCTGGAGCTTGGACAGGATTTTTGCCGGGGAGCTGTTTTTT
>TRBJ1-1|-|TRBV6-1|once
CASSEFQGGTEAFF
TGTGCCAGCAGTGAATTCCAGGGTGGCACTGAAGCTTTCTTT
>TRBJ1-1|-|TRBV6-1|-
CASTRQLWGTEAFF
TGTGCCAGCACCCGACAGTTATGGGGCACTGAAGCTTTCTTT
>TRBJ1-2|TRBD1|TRBV5-1|-
CASSLEGTGYGYTF
TGCGCCAGCAGCTTGGAAGGGACAGGCTATGGCTACACCTTC
>TRBJ2-7|TRBD2|TRBV15|once
CATSGAGGSYEQYF
TGTGCCACCAGCGGAGCGGGGGGTTCCTACGAGCAGTACTTC
>TRBJ2-1|TRBD2|TRBV6-5|once
CASSYQLAGVNNEQFF
TGTGCCAGCAGTTACCAACTAGCGGGAGTTAATAATGAGCAGTTCTTC
>TRBJ2-7|-|TRBV21-1|-
CASSSIGIVTYEQYF
TGTGCCAGCAGCTCTATCGGTATCGTAACCTACGAGCAGTACTTC
>TRBJ2-6|-|TRBV2|once
CASSDRGSGANVLTF
TGTGCCAGCAGTGACAGGGGTTCTGGGGCCAACGTCCTGACTTTC
>TRBJ2-7|TRBD1|TRBV27|-
CASSSGTGRSYEQYF
TGTGCCAGCAGTTCCGGGACAGGCCGTTCCTACGAGCAGTACTTC
>TRBJ2-1|-|TRBV29-1|-
CSDMGHTGEQFF
TGCAGCGATATGGGACACACCGGTGAGCAGTTCTTC
>TRBJ1-1|-|TRBV7-8|once
CASSDGHEAFF
TGTGCCAGCAGCGACGGACATGAAGCTTTCTTT
>TRBJ2-7|TRBD1|TRBV6-6|-
CASSYDRGTEQYF
TGTGCCAGCAGTTACGACAGGGGTACGGAGCAGTACTTC
>TRBJ2-1|TRBD2|TRBV6-5|-
CARSTSGGANEQFF
TGTGCCAGGTCAACTAGCGGGGGGGCGAATGAGCAGTTCTTC
>TRBJ1-2|-|TRBV7-9|-
CASSLATPNQQAAGYTF
TGTGCCAGCAGCTTAGCCACCCCCAACCAACAGGCAGCTGGCTACACCTTC
>TRBJ2-7|TRBD1|TRBV19|-
CASSILGQGSYEQYF
TGTGCCAGTAGTATTCTGGGACAGGGGTCCTACGAGCAGTACTTC
>TRBJ2-7|-|TRBV14|-
CASSQDGGLYEQYF
TGTGCCAGCAGCCAAGACGGGGGTTTGTACGAGCAGTACTTC